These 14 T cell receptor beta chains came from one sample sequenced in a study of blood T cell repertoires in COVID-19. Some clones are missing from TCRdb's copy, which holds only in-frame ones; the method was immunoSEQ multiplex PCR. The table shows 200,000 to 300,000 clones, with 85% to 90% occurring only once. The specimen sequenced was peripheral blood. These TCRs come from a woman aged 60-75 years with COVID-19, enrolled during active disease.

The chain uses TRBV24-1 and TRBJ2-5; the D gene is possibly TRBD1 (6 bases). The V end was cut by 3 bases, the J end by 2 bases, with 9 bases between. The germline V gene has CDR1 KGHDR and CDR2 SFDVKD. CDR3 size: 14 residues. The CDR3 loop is CATSDPGVQETQYF. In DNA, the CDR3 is TGTGCCACCAGTGATCCAGGGGTGCAAGAGACCCAGTACTTC.

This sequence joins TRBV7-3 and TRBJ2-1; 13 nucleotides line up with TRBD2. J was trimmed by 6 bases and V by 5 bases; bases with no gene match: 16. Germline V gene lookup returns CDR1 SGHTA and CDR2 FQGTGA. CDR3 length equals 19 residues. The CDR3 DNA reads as TGTGCCAGCAGCGATCCCTCCGGGACTAGCGGGATGAACCGCAATGAGCAGTTCTTC. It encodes CASSDPSGTSGMNRNEQFF.

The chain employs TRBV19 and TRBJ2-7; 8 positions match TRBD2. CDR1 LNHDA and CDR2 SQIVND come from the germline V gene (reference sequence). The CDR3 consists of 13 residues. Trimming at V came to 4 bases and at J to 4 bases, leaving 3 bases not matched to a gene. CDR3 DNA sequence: TGTGCCAGTAGTACTGGACTAGCATACGAGCAGTACTTC. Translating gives CASSTGLAYEQYF.

The CDR3 sequence: CAISRDSGRIDEQYF. DNA of the CDR3: TGTGCCATCAGTCGTGATAGCGGGAGGATCGACGAGCAGTACTTC. The rearrangement joins TRBV10-3 to TRBJ2-7; 10 positions agree with TRBD2. This CDR3 has 15 residues. Germline V gene data show CDR1 as ENHRY and CDR2 as SYGVKD. J gave up 5 bases and V 5 bases, and 9 bases lay outside the gene matches.

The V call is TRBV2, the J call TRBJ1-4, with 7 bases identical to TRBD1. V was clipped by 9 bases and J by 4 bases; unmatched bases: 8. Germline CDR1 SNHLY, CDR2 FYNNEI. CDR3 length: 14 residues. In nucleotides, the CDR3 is TGTGCCAGTGAGGGACAGTACTTTAATGAAAAACTGTTTTTT. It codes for CASEGQYFNEKLFF.

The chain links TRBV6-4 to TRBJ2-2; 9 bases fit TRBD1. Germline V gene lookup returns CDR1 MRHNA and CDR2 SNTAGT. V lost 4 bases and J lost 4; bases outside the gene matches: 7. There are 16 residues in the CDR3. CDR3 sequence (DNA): TGTGCCAGCAGTGCCTCCGGGACAGGGCTCACCGGGGAGCTGTTTTTT. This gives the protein CASSASGTGLTGELFF.

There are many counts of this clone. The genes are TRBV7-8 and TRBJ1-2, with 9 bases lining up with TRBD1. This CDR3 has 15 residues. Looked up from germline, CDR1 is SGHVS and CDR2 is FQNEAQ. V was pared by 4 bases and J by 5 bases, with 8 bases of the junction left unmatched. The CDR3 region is CASSSRTGTGYGYTF. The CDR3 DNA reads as TGTGCCAGCAGCTCCCGGACAGGGACAGGGTATGGCTACACCTTC.

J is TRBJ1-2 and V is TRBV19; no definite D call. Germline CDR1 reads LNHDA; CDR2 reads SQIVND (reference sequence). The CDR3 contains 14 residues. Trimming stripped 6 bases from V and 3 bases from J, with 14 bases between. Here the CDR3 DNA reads TGTGCCAGTAGAACTAGTTACGGGGACTATGGCTACACCTTC. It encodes CASRTSYGDYGYTF.

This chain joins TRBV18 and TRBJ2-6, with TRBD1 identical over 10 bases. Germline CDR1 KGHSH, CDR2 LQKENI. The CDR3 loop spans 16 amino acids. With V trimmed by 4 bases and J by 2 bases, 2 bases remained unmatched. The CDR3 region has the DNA TGTGCCAGCTCACTTGGACAGGGGGCTGGGGCCAACGTCCTGACTTTC. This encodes CASSLGQGAGANVLTF.

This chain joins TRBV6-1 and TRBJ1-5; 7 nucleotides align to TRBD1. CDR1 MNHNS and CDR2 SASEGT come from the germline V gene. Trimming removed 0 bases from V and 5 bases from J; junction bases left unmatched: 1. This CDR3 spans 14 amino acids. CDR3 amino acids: CASSEAGTDQPQHF. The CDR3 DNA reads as TGTGCCAGCAGTGAAGCCGGGACAGATCAGCCCCAGCATTTT.

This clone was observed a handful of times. For the CDR3, the DNA is TGTGCCAGCAGCGTAGGAGTAGGACTAGCGGGGCTCTACGAGCAGTACTTC. This encodes CASSVGVGLAGLYEQYF. This sequence joins TRBV9 and TRBJ2-7, with 12 bases that match TRBD2. J gave up 3 bases and V 0 bases, and 7 bases lay outside the gene matches. Per germline, CDR1 SGDLS and CDR2 YYNGEE. The CDR3 consists of 17 residues.

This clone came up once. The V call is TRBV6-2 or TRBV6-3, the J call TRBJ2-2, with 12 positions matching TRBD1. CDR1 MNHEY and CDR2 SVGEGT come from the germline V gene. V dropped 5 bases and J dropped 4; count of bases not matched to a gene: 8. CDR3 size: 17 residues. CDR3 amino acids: CASSASGTGGLTGELFF. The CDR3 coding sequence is TGTGCCAGCAGTGCATCCGGGACAGGGGGCCTCACCGGGGAGCTGTTTTTT.

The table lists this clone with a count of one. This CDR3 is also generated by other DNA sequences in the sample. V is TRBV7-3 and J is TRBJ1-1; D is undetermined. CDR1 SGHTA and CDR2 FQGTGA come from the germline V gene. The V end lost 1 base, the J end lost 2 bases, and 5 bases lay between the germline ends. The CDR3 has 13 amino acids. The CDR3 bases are TGTGCCAGCAGCTTAAACAGAAACACTGAAGCTTTCTTT. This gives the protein CASSLNRNTEAFF.

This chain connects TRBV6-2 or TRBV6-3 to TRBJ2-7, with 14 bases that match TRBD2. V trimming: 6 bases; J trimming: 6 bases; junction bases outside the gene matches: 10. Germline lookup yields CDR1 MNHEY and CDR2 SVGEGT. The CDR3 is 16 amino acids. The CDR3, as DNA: TGTGCCAGCAGCCCCACCGGACTAGCGGGAGGAAGCGAGCAGTACTTC. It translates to CASSPTGLAGGSEQYF.